The following is a T cell receptor beta chain sequence with its context. Its antigen remains unidentified. The entry originates in a study of response to subunit inactivated influenza vaccine. Notes on the study in general: Authors suggested seasonal influenza vaccinations each recruit few new T cells.

This CDR3 contains 13 residues. V lost 2 bases and J lost 8, with 12 bases in between. Per germline, CDR1 LGHDT and CDR2 YNNKEL (reference sequence). TCRdb reprocessed the RT-PCR reads via MiXCR and lists one record per CDR3 protein. Seen here are 500,000 to 600,000 distinct CDR3 sequences, approximately 15% observed once, and the top ten hold roughly 11%. This sample comprised PBMCs from blood, obtained 12 days after vaccination. The TCR comes from a man aged 45-60 years who received an inactivated influenza vaccine. The rearrangement links TRBV3-1 to TRBJ1-1; possible D gene TRBD1, 5 bases. The CDR3 coding sequence is TGTGCCAGCAGCCAACCGGGCCAGGGAGAAGCTTTCTTT. Its translation: CASSQPGQGEAFF.